The clone carrying this T cell receptor beta chain has just a few counts. What it recognizes is unknown. The entry originates in a study of post-analysis software for immune sequencing data. Unique molecular identifiers were carried by the TCR beta cDNA libraries. One entry per CDR3 protein results from TCRdb running MiXCR on the PCR reads. This sample has approximately 730,000 distinct CDR3 sequences, with 25% to 30% found just once. The study's findings and limits: A significant reduction in normalized Chao1 diversity was observed in multiple sclerosis patients versus controls.

Sequencing input: blood. The receptor was derived from a girl aged 10 to 17 with multiple sclerosis.

The CDR3 loop reads CSALALGTDQETQYF. The CDR3 DNA sequence: TGCAGTGCCCTGGCGCTCGGGACGGACCAAGAGACCCAGTACTTC. The J gene is TRBJ2-5, the V gene TRBV20-1; tentatively, D is TRBD1 or TRBD2 (5 bases each). The germline V gene encodes CDR1 DFQATT and CDR2 SNEGSKA (reference sequence). The V end lost 6 bases, the J end lost 0 bases, and 17 bases lay between the germline ends. This CDR3 comprises 15 residues.